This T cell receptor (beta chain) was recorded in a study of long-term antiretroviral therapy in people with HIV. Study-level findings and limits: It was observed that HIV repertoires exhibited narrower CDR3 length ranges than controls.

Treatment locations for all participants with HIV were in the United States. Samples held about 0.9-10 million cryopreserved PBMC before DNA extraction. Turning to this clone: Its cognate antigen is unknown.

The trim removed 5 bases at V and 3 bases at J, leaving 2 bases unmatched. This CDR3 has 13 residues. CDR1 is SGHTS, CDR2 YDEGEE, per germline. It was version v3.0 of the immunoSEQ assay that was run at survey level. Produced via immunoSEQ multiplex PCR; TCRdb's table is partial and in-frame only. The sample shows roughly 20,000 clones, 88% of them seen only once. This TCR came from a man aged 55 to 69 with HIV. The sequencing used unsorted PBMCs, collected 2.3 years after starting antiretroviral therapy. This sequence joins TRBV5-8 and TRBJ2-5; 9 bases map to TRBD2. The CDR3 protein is CASRLAGEETQYF. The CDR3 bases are TGTGCCAGCAGATTAGCGGGAGAAGAGACCCAGTACTTC.